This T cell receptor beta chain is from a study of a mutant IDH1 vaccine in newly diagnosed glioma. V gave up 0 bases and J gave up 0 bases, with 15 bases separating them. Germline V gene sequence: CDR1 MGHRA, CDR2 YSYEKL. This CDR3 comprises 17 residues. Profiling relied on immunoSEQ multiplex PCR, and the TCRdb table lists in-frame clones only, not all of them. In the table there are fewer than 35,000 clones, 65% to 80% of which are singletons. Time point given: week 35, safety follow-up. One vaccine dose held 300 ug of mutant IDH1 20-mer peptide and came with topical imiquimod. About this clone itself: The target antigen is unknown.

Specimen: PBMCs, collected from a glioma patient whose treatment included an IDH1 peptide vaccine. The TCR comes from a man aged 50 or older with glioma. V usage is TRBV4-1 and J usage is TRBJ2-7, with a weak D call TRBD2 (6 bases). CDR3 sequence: CASSQDSASASSYEQYF. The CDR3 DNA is TGCGCCAGCAGCCAAGATTCGGCTAGCGCCAGCTCCTACGAGCAGTACTTC.